The 27 T cell receptor beta chains below were found in one sample sequenced in a study of T cells after yellow fever vaccination. TCRdb processed the 5' RACE reads anew with MiXCR; each CDR3 protein has one entry. The sample shows 300,000 or so distinct CDR3 sequences, around 9.3% of them seen only once. This material consisted of CD4+ T cells sorted from PBMCs, taken 5 days after the yellow fever booster vaccination. Receptor source: a man younger than 30 who received the YFV17D yellow fever vaccine.

This clonotype has ten or more counts. The chain combines TRBV12-3 or TRBV12-4 with TRBJ1-1; D call uncertain. The CDR3 covers 11 residues. V was trimmed by 0 bases and J by 8 bases, leaving 4 bases between them. The CDR3 spells CASSLAGEAFF. The CDR3 DNA sequence: TGTGCCAGCAGTTTAGCAGGGGAAGCTTTCTTT.

This rearrangement joins TRBV11-2 to TRBJ2-2; TRBD1 might be the D (5 bases). CDR3 size: 16 residues. V was cut by 2 bases and J by 1 base, with 11 bases left in between. Germline V gene sequence: CDR1 SGHAT, CDR2 FQNNGV. The CDR3 DNA sequence: TGTGCCAGCAGCTTACTTGTAGGACAGAACACCGGGGAGCTGTTTTTT. Its translation: CASSLLVGQNTGELFF.

This chain uses TRBV7-2 with TRBJ1-2; possibly TRBD1 for D (6 bases). V was cut by 5 bases and J by 5 bases, with 18 bases left in between. The length of the CDR3 is 15 residues. CDR1 is SGHTA and CDR2 is FQGNSA in the germline V gene. The CDR3 loop reads CASSGYREAAYGYTF. CDR3 in DNA: TGTGCCAGCAGCGGCTACAGGGAAGCGGCGTATGGCTACACCTTC.

The chain combines TRBV5-1 with TRBJ2-3, with 7 bases identical to TRBD2. The germline V gene has CDR1 SGHRS and CDR2 YFSETQ. The CDR3 is 15 residues long. V trimming: 2 bases; J trimming: 4 bases; junction bases outside the gene matches: 7. CDR3 coding DNA: TGCGCCAGCAGCTTAGCGGGGCCAAGGCCAGATACGCAGTATTTT. This encodes CASSLAGPRPDTQYF.

The CDR3: CASSQGRGVYNEQFF. The CDR3 DNA sequence: TGTGCCAGCAGCCAAGGCCGAGGCGTTTACAATGAGCAGTTCTTC. This chain links TRBV3-1 with TRBJ2-1; D gene uncertain. Trimming removed 1 base at V and 4 bases at J, with 11 bases between. Germline CDR1 and CDR2: LGHDT and YNNKEL (reference sequence). The CDR3 contains 15 residues.

The V gene is TRBV24-1, the J gene TRBJ2-1, with D tentatively TRBD2 (5 bases). CDR1 is KGHDR, CDR2 SFDVKD, per germline. The ends were cut back, 5 bases at V and 9 bases at J, with 19 bases in the middle. The CDR3 is 15 residues long. The chain's CDR3 is CATSGLGSVKAEQFF. As DNA, the CDR3 is TGTGCCACCAGTGGGCTAGGGAGCGTGAAGGCTGAGCAGTTCTTC.

This chain connects TRBV24-1 to TRBJ2-1; possible D gene TRBD1, 7 bases. The CDR3 length is 16 residues. Per germline, CDR1 KGHDR and CDR2 SFDVKD. Between the trimmed V and J ends, which lost 2 bases and 3 bases, there was a span of 13 bases. The CDR3 sequence is CATSDSGGDSYNEQFF. CDR3 bases: TGTGCCACCAGTGATTCCGGCGGGGACAGCTACAATGAGCAGTTCTTC.

CDR3 coding DNA: TGTGCCAGCAGCCTTGCATGGCAGCCCCAGCATTTT. It specifies CASSLAWQPQHF. V gene TRBV28 combines with J gene TRBJ1-5, with D unclear. This CDR3 spans 12 amino acids. Trimming left V 6 bases short and J 7 bases short, with 10 bases between. Germline values: CDR1 MDHEN, CDR2 SYDVKM.

The chain employs TRBV12-3 or TRBV12-4 and TRBJ1-1, with unresolved D. With 2 bases removed from V and 4 bases from J, the gap between germline ends came to 8 bases. The CDR3 extends over 13 amino acids. The CDR3 region is CASSLRVLTEAFF. CDR3 sequence (DNA): TGTGCCAGCAGTTTAAGGGTGCTCACTGAAGCTTTCTTT.

The CDR3 here is CASSPSDLAGGRDTQYF. DNA for the CDR3: TGTGCCAGCAGTCCCTCGGATTTAGCGGGGGGCAGGGATACGCAGTATTTT. The chain is built from TRBV28 and TRBJ2-3; 10 positions agree with TRBD2. Germline CDR1 and CDR2: MDHEN and SYDVKM. With V trimmed by 5 bases and J by 6 bases, 14 bases remained unmatched. The CDR3 length is 17 residues.

In DNA, the CDR3 is TGTGCCAGCAGCCGCAGGGTCGCGAACACCGGGGAGCTGTTTTTT. Translated, it gives CASSRRVANTGELFF. The J gene is TRBJ2-2, the V gene TRBV14; TRBD1 might be the D (5 bases). CDR1 and CDR2 (germline): SGHDN, FVKESK. The CDR3 sequence is 15 residues long. The V gene lost 4 bases and the J gene lost 0 bases, with 9 bases spanning the gap.

This sequence joins TRBV5-4 and TRBJ2-7, with 9 nucleotides matching TRBD1. The CDR3 contains 14 residues. The V gene's germline CDR1 is SGHNT and CDR2 YYREEE (reference sequence). The junction had 11 bases not matched to a gene; V was cut back by 4 bases and J by 9 bases. CDR3 loop: CASSQRQGESGQYF. For the CDR3, the DNA is TGTGCCAGCAGCCAAAGACAGGGGGAGTCTGGGCAGTACTTC.

This clonotype appeared many times. The chain combines TRBV7-2 with TRBJ1-2, with D perhaps matching TRBD1 (6 bases). V was pared by 5 bases and J by 7 bases, with 14 bases between. CDR3 length: 13 residues. From germline, CDR1 is SGHTA and CDR2 FQGNSA. CDR3 protein: CASSRQASAGYTF. CDR3 DNA sequence: TGTGCCAGCAGCAGACAGGCCAGTGCTGGCTACACCTTC.

The chain's CDR3 is CASSFVDRGNTGELFF. The DNA for the CDR3 is TGTGCCAGCAGTTTCGTCGACAGGGGAAACACCGGGGAGCTGTTTTTT. The J gene is TRBJ2-2, the V gene TRBV27; TRBD1 agrees at 8 bases. The CDR3 runs to 16 residues. Germline V lookup: CDR1 MNHEY, CDR2 SMNVEV (reference sequence). The V segment lost 3 bases and the J segment 2 bases; nucleotides outside the gene matches: 5.

This clonotype has a handful of counts. DNA of the CDR3: TGTGCCAGCAGCACAGGGGCGGGGTATGGCTACACCTTC. Protein: CASSTGAGYGYTF. The chain is built from TRBV7-9 and TRBJ1-2; the match to TRBD1 covers 7 bases. This CDR3 comprises 13 residues. CDR1 is SEHNR, CDR2 FQNEAQ, per germline (reference sequence). The V and J ends lost 5 bases and 5 bases, in that order; junction bases with no gene match: 5.

This clonotype was counted a few times. The gene calls are TRBV7-9 and TRBJ1-2; 8 nucleotides match TRBD1. Per germline, CDR1 SEHNR and CDR2 FQNEAQ (reference sequence). The CDR3 loop spans 13 amino acids. V gave up 3 bases and J gave up 8 bases; unmatched junction bases: 5. Written as DNA, the CDR3 is TGTGCCAGCAGCTTTCCGGACAGGGCCGGCTACACCTTC. Protein product: CASSFPDRAGYTF.

In DNA, the CDR3 is TGTGCCAGCAGTCAGACCCTTGGGGACAGTTATAGGGGTACTGAAGCTTTCTTT. Translation: CASSQTLGDSYRGTEAFF. The V call is TRBV4-2, the J call TRBJ1-1, with TRBD1 identical over 7 bases. The V gene's germline CDR1 is LGHNA and CDR2 YNFKEQ. V lost 6 bases, J lost 5 bases, and 21 bases stayed unmatched. The CDR3 is 18 residues long.

V gene TRBV5-4 combines with J gene TRBJ2-7; D remains unclear. CDR1 is SGHNT and CDR2 is YYREEE in the germline V gene (reference sequence). Trimming left V 3 bases short and J 4 bases short, with 8 bases between. The CDR3 loop spans 12 amino acids. The CDR3 DNA sequence: TGTGCCAGCAGCTCCTCGGGTTACGAGCAGTACTTC. This gives the protein CASSSSGYEQYF.

This clonotype was observed a handful of times. This chain links TRBV5-4 with TRBJ2-3, with D maybe TRBD2 (5 bases). This CDR3 has 14 residues. CDR1 SGHNT and CDR2 YYREEE come from the germline V gene (reference sequence). V dropped 5 bases and J dropped 5 bases, with 15 bases sitting between them. In DNA, the CDR3 is TGTGCCAGCAGTCCCCACCTCGGGAAAGATACGCAGTATTTT. Its protein is CASSPHLGKDTQYF.

The chain has TRBV29-1 and TRBJ1-3; TRBD1 might be the D (5 bases). The germline V gene has CDR1 SQVTM and CDR2 ANQGSEA. Between the trimmed V and J ends, which lost 5 bases and 1 base, there was a span of 6 bases. This CDR3 has 12 amino acids. CDR3 sequence reads: CSVPGSGNTIYF. DNA of the CDR3: TGCAGCGTTCCAGGGTCTGGAAACACCATATATTTT.

The chain employs TRBV7-2 and TRBJ2-3; D gene ambiguous. The CDR3 covers 14 residues. The germline CDR1 and CDR2 sequences are SGHTA and FQGNSA. Trimming removed 1 base from V and 6 bases from J, with 11 bases in between. This CDR3 is CASSLEQVLDTQYF. In DNA, the CDR3 is TGTGCCAGCAGCTTAGAACAAGTGCTGGATACGCAGTATTTT.

This clonotype has a count of ten or more. The chain employs TRBV4-3 and TRBJ2-5, with 11 bases identical to TRBD2. Looked up from germline, CDR1 is LGHNA and CDR2 is YSLEER. This CDR3 is built from 17 residues. Trimming took 0 bases from V and 3 from J; bases not matched to a gene: 6. CDR3 protein: CASSQDLAGGLEETQYF. CDR3 in DNA: TGCGCCAGCAGCCAAGATCTAGCGGGGGGACTCGAAGAGACCCAGTACTTC.

CDR3 coding DNA: TGTGCCAGCAGTGGGGGTAGCGGGGGACAAGAGACCCAGTACTTC. It yields the protein CASSGGSGGQETQYF. V is TRBV2 and J is TRBJ2-5; 9 bases line up with TRBD2. Germline V lookup: CDR1 SNHLY, CDR2 FYNNEI. With 4 bases clipped from V and 2 bases from J, the junction kept 5 bases outside the gene matches. The CDR3 spans 15 residues. Variable domain in full (rest from reference TRBV2 and TRBJ2-5): EPEVTQTPSHQVTQMGQEVILRCVPISNHLYFYWYRQILGQKVEFLVSFYNNEISEKSEIFDDQFSVERPDGSNFTLKIRSTKLEDSAMYFCASSGGSGGQETQYFGPGTRLLVL.

The DNA of the CDR3 is TGTGCCAGCAGCTTATTGGGTGGACAGGTGAAAGATACGCAGTATTTT. Translated, it gives CASSLLGGQVKDTQYF. V gene TRBV7-3 combines with J gene TRBJ2-3; 7 positions agree with TRBD1. J gave up 5 bases and V 2 bases, and 10 bases lay outside the gene matches. CDR3 length: 16 amino acids. Germline V gives CDR1 SGHTA, CDR2 FQGTGA. The full variable domain, in which reference TRBV7-3 and TRBJ2-3 provide the parts outside the CDR3, is GAGVSQTPSNKVTEKGKYVELRCDPISGHTALYWYRQSLGQGPEFLIYFQGTGAADDSGLPNDRFFAVRPEGSVSTLKIQRTERGDSAVYLCASSLLGGQVKDTQYFGPGTRLTVL.

This clonotype has just a few counts. The rearrangement uses TRBV29-1 and TRBJ1-3; D unclear. CDR1 is SQVTM and CDR2 is ANQGSEA in the germline V gene. V gave up 6 bases and J gave up 0 bases, with 9 bases separating them. This CDR3 comprises 13 residues. CDR3 region: CSVQQSSGNTIYF. Here the CDR3 DNA reads TGCAGCGTGCAACAGAGCTCTGGAAACACCATATATTTT.

This clonotype was found a few times. V usage is TRBV10-3 and J usage is TRBJ1-2, with TRBD1 as a possible D gene (6 bases). CDR1 and CDR2 (germline): ENHRY, SYGVKD. The V and J ends lost 7 bases and 5 bases respectively, with 14 bases between them. The CDR3 is made up of 13 amino acids. The CDR3 reads CAINPTGNYGYTF. The CDR3 DNA reads TGTGCCATCAACCCGACAGGAAATTATGGCTACACCTTC.

This clonotype was detected only a few times. The chain carries TRBV4-2 and TRBJ2-7; 8 bases map to TRBD2. With 2 bases clipped from V and 0 bases from J, the junction kept 6 bases outside the gene matches. The CDR3 is 16 amino acids. Germline assignment: CDR1 LGHNA and CDR2 YNFKEQ. The CDR3 nucleotides read TGTGCCAGCAGCCAATTGCTTAGCGGGGTCTCCTACGAGCAGTACTTC. Its translation: CASSQLLSGVSYEQYF.